Described below is a single TCR beta chain sequence and its context. Its antigen is unknown. These data are taken from a study of cytomegalovirus exposure and HLA in healthy donors. The study's findings and limits: The authors considered a cluster of highly shared sequence variants likely to be a sequencing artifact.

With 4 bases clipped from V and 4 bases from J, the junction kept 13 bases outside the gene matches. The germline CDR1 and CDR2 sequences are SGHDN and FVKESK. This CDR3 region has 18 residues. Donors had nominal health at sampling but likely had unrecorded immune exposures. A multiplex PCR was run with 60 Vbeta primers and 13 Jbeta primers. Sequencing was performed with immunoSEQ multiplex PCR; in TCRdb, only in-frame clones are kept and a portion is missing. The table records about 120,000 clones, roughly 80% of them present only once. The rearrangement links TRBV14 to TRBJ2-1; 10 nucleotides line up with TRBD1. The specimen sequenced was PBMCs. This clonotype originated in a man in his fifties or sixties in good health and CMV-seropositive. Here the CDR3 DNA reads TGTGCCAGCAGCCTCAGAGCGGGACAGGGGACATATTACAATGAGCAGTTCTTC. Translated: CASSLRAGQGTYYNEQFF.